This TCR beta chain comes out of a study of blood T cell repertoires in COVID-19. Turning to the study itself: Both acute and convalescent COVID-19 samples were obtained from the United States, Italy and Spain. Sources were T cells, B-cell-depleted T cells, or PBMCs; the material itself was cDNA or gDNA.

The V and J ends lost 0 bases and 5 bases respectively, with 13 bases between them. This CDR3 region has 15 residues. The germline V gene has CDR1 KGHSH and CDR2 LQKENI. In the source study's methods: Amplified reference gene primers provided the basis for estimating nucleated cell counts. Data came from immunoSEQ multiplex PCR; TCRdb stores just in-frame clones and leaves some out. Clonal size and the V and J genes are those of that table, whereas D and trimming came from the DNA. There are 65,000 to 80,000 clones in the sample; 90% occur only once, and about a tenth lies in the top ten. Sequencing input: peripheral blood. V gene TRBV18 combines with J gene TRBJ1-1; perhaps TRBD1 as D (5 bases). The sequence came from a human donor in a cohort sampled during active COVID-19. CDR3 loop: CASSPPNGRGTEAFF. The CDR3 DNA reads TGTGCCAGCTCACCACCGAACGGGAGGGGAACTGAAGCTTTCTTT.